This is a list of T cell receptor beta chains from one sample in a study of beta chain features in type 1 diabetes. Assay used: immunoSEQ multiplex PCR; TCRdb lists only in-frame clones, some missing. The table has fewer than 350,000 clones, 7% to 9% seen once. Sequencing used central memory CD4+ T cells from blood. The receptors come from a woman aged 18-29 years in good health. Both conserved end residues are part of each CDR3. The D gene is left open where the match is weak. Not all rows give a size; the values are once, few, many and, for expanded clones, a class.

>NA|TRBJ2-2|TRBV6-6|few
TGTGCCAGCCAGATCCCCCGGGGCACCGGGGAGCTGTTTTTT
CASQIPRGTGELFF
>NA|TRBJ1-1|TRBV5-1|few
TGCGCCAGCAGCTTGAACAGGGAAAGACTGAACACTGAAGCTTTCTTT
CASSLNRERLNTEAFF
>TRBD1|TRBJ1-2|TRBV19|NA
TGTGCCAGTTCGAGGACAGGGGCGGGCTACACCTTC
CASSRTGAGYTF
>NA|TRBJ1-2|TRBV7-2|many
TGTGCCAGCAGCGTGTTCTCGAACTATGGCTACACCTTC
CASSVFSNYGYTF
>NA|TRBJ2-5|TRBV6-5|NA
TGTGCCAGCAGTCAGCGAGACTGGGTGGGGGAGACCCAGTACTTC
CASSQRDWVGETQYF
>NA|TRBJ2-1|TRBV4-3|many
TGCGCCAGCAGCCAAGAATACGGAATCAATGAGCAGTTCTTC
CASSQEYGINEQFF
>NA|TRBJ1-1|TRBV18|NA
TGTGCCAGCTCACCACCGGGATTGAACACTGAAGCTTTCTTT
CASSPPGLNTEAFF
>NA|TRBJ2-2|TRBV4-2|NA
TGTGCCAGCAGCCGGGGAGAGAACACCGGGGAGCTGTTTTTT
CASSRGENTGELFF
>TRBD2|TRBJ2-3|TRBV4-2|NA
TGTGCCAGCAGCCAAGCAGCGGGGGGACGGGTCACAGATACGCAGTATTTT
CASSQAAGGRVTDTQYF
>NA|TRBJ2-2|TRBV6-6|NA
TGTGCCAGCAGCCTAGCTGGTAGTACAGGGGAGCTGTTTTTT
CASSLAGSTGELFF
>TRBD2|TRBJ2-1|TRBV27|few
TGTGCCAGCAGTTCCCCCCCACTAGCGGGAGTGCATGAGCAGTTCTTC
CASSSPPLAGVHEQFF
>TRBD1|TRBJ1-3|TRBV2|few
TGTGCCAGCATAAAGGACAGGGGGGACACCATATATTTT
CASIKDRGDTIYF
>TRBD1|TRBJ1-2|TRBV6-5|NA
TGTGCCAGCGGGGGACAGGCCATAGGTAACTATGGCTACACCTTC
CASGGQAIGNYGYTF
>TRBD2|TRBJ2-5|TRBV4-2|few
TGTGCCAGCAGCTCCAGGGGCGATAGCGGGGCGCTCCAAGAGACCCAGTACTTC
CASSSRGDSGALQETQYF
>TRBD1|TRBJ2-3|TRBV4-3|few
TGCGCCAGCAGCCAACGGACAGGGCGCACAGATACGCAGTATTTT
CASSQRTGRTDTQYF
>NA|TRBJ1-2|TRBV7-3|few
TGTGCCAGCAGCTCCTCCGTCAATAGGTCAGGGCCCCGTAACTATGGCTACACCTTC
CASSSSVNRSGPRNYGYTF
>NA|TRBJ2-3|TRBV14|few
TGTGCCAGCAGCCAAGATATCCAGGGTGCGCAGTATTTT
CASSQDIQGAQYF
>NA|TRBJ1-5|TRBV6-1|NA
TGTGCCAGCAGTGCCAAGGGGGATCAGCCCCAGCATTTT
CASSAKGDQPQHF
>TRBD1|TRBJ1-6|TRBV4-3|few
TGCGCCAGCAGCCAAGATCCCGTTACAGGGGACAAGGTCAATTCACCCCTCCACTTT
CASSQDPVTGDKVNSPLHF
>TRBD1|TRBJ1-6|TRBV4-1|NA
TGCGCCAGCAGCCAGCAGGGGGCGGAGGGTTCACCCCTCCACTTT
CASSQQGAEGSPLHF
>NA|TRBJ1-4|TRBV29-1|many
TGCAGCGTTGCCAGGGAGTCCGAAAAACTGTTTTTT
CSVARESEKLFF